The 30 T cell receptor beta chains in this list originate from one sample, sequenced in a study of T cells expressing NK-cell markers (dated by TCRdb to 2020 to 2022). Receptor libraries were prepared by 5' RACE. Sequencing was performed on an Illumina HiSeq 2000. Once TCRdb had reprocessed the reads, it stored one entry per CDR3 protein sequence and supplied no DNA. This sample's table has entries for under 500,000 distinct CDR3 sequences. Approximately 6.8% of the sample is held by the ten biggest clonotypes. Sequencing was done on a sample of blood T cells: a sorted CD56 or NKG2C T cell subset, CD4+ or CD8+ T cells, or bulk PBMC T cells (not recorded which). Source of these receptors: a woman between 18 and 75 years old in good health.

The chain combines TRBV3-1 with TRBJ1-4. Per the germline V gene, CDR1 is LGHDT and CDR2 is YNNKEL (reference sequence). The CDR3 extends over 14 amino acids. CDR3: CASSQDWLKEKLFF. The full variable domain, with the rest looked up from reference TRBV3-1 and TRBJ1-4, is DTAVSQTPKYLVTQMGNDKSIKCEQNLGHDTMYWYKQDSKKFLKIMFSYNNKELIINETVPNRFSPKSPDKAHLNLHINSLELGDSAVYFCASSQDWLKEKLFFGSGTQLSVL.

V is TRBV29-1 and J is TRBJ2-5; TCRdb's D call of TRBD1 is untestable without DNA. The CDR3 contains 14 residues. CDR1 SQVTM and CDR2 ANQGSEA come from the germline V gene. The CDR3 protein is CSAVPGTVQETQYF.

V gene TRBV7-2 combines with J gene TRBJ1-2; TCRdb names TRBD1, which stays unverified in the absence of DNA. The CDR3 totals 14 residues. From germline, CDR1 is SGHTA and CDR2 FQGNSA. CDR3 region: CASSLAGGDYGYTF.

The chain is built from TRBV5-1 and TRBJ2-3; TCRdb proposes TRBD1, but this gene call is untestable without DNA. Germline values: CDR1 SGHRS, CDR2 YFSETQ. CDR3 length: 17 residues. The CDR3 region is CASSPSGPGTSTDTQYF.

The chain uses TRBV20-1 and TRBJ2-1; TCRdb returns TRBD2, unconfirmable since there is no DNA. This CDR3 comprises 16 residues. Germline V gene data show CDR1 as DFQATT and CDR2 as SNEGSKA (reference sequence). This CDR3 reads CSATSPSGSSYNEQFF.

V gene TRBV6-5 combines with J gene TRBJ2-3; absent DNA, TCRdb's TRBD2 call cannot be checked. The CDR3 contains 16 residues. From germline, CDR1 is MNHEY and CDR2 SVGAGI. CDR3 sequence reads: CASSYSSGALADTQYF.

The gene calls are TRBV6-6 and TRBJ1-5. Per germline, CDR1 MNHNY and CDR2 SVGAGI (reference sequence). CDR3 length equals 13 residues. CDR3 sequence reads: CASRMWGNQPQHF.

The chain employs TRBV11-2 and TRBJ2-4; as DNA is missing, the TRBD2 call by TCRdb cannot be tested. This CDR3 has 18 amino acids. Germline V gives CDR1 SGHAT, CDR2 FQNNGV. CDR3 in amino acids: CASSLDNGQGGAKNIQYF.

The chain recombines TRBV7-2 with TRBJ2-3. Germline CDR1 and CDR2: SGHTA and FQGNSA. The CDR3 spans 14 residues. The CDR3 reads CASSLLGITDTQYF. Based on the CDR3 plus reference TRBV7-2 and TRBJ2-3, the full variable domain is GAGVSQSPSNKVTEKGKDVELRCDPISGHTALYWYRQSLGQGLEFLIYFQGNSAPDKSGLPSDRFSAERTGGSVSTLTIQRTQQEDSAVYLCASSLLGITDTQYFGPGTRLTVL.

The chain has TRBV7-9 and TRBJ1-3; TCRdb names TRBD1, which stays unverified in the absence of DNA. The CDR3 has 16 residues. The germline V gene has CDR1 SEHNR and CDR2 FQNEAQ (reference sequence). The CDR3 sequence: CASSLTGWSSGNTIYF.

This chain joins TRBV10-3 and TRBJ1-5; TCRdb returns TRBD1, unconfirmable since there is no DNA. Germline V lookup: CDR1 ENHRY, CDR2 SYGVKD. This CDR3 contains 13 residues. CDR3 region: CAITETAYQPQHF.

The chain combines TRBV7-2 with TRBJ1-6; the TCRdb D gene call, TRBD1, has no DNA to confirm it. Germline CDR1 SGHTA, CDR2 FQGNSA. The CDR3 extends over 15 amino acids. CDR3: CASSSGTGVNSPLHF.

The CDR3 sequence: CASSVTPVRYNEQFF. V gene TRBV7-8 combines with J gene TRBJ2-1. This CDR3 is built from 15 residues. Germline V lookup: CDR1 SGHVS, CDR2 FQNEAQ.

Here the CDR3 reads CATSREERTSGDNEQFF. The J gene is TRBJ2-1, the V gene TRBV15; absent DNA, TCRdb's TRBD2 call cannot be checked. The CDR3 is 17 amino acids. Looked up from germline, CDR1 is LNHNV and CDR2 is YYDKDF (reference sequence).

This chain links TRBV10-3 with TRBJ2-7; TCRdb's D call of TRBD1 is untestable without DNA. The CDR3 covers 14 residues. Germline CDR1 and CDR2: ENHRY and SYGVKD. The CDR3 spells CAIRPQGDPYEQYF.

The chain combines TRBV7-2 with TRBJ2-5; TCRdb designates TRBD2, a call that cannot be tested without DNA. The CDR3 spans 15 residues. The V gene's germline CDR1 is SGHTA and CDR2 FQGNSA. The CDR3 sequence is CASSLGGGSSKTQYF.

The J gene is TRBJ2-7, the V gene TRBV24-1; TCRdb's D gene call, TRBD1, goes unchecked for lack of DNA. Germline V CDR1 and CDR2: KGHDR, SFDVKD. There are 14 residues in the CDR3. This chain's CDR3 is CATSEQGQVYEQYF.

The V and J genes are TRBV4-2 and TRBJ2-7; without DNA, the TCRdb call of TRBD1 cannot be checked. Germline CDR1 LGHNA, CDR2 YNFKEQ. The CDR3 is 15 amino acids. The CDR3: CASSQEDRGTWEQYF.

V gene TRBV29-1 combines with J gene TRBJ2-7; TCRdb's D call, TRBD2, is unchecked because there is no DNA. The CDR3 totals 13 residues. Germline V gene sequence: CDR1 SQVTM, CDR2 ANQGSEA. The CDR3 sequence: CSVGETYLSKQYF.

The chain recombines TRBV12-3 or TRBV12-4 with TRBJ1-1; lacking DNA, the TRBD1 call made by TCRdb goes unchecked. This CDR3 has 16 residues. CDR3 region: CASSLWGQGPNTEAFF.

This chain connects TRBV21-1 to TRBJ1-4; TCRdb gives TRBD1 as the D gene, but with no DNA this cannot be confirmed. TRBV21-1 is a pseudogene segment. This CDR3 has 17 amino acids. CDR3 region: CASSTIRDVATNEKLFF.

The genes are TRBV5-1 and TRBJ2-5; the D call of TRBD1 rests on TCRdb alone, since no DNA is present to check it. The CDR3 has 14 amino acids. The V gene's germline CDR1 is SGHRS and CDR2 YFSETQ. The CDR3 region is CASSLDGGQETQYF.

The rearrangement uses TRBV4-3 and TRBJ2-7; lacking DNA, the TRBD2 call made by TCRdb goes unchecked. CDR1 LGHNA and CDR2 YSLEER come from the germline V gene. CDR3 length equals 14 residues. CDR3 loop: CASSQWAGGYEQYF.

The chain is built from TRBV29-1 and TRBJ2-1. The CDR3 contains 11 residues. Germline CDR1 reads SQVTM; CDR2 reads ANQGSEA. CDR3 region: CSVETWGEQFF.

The V and J genes are TRBV29-1 and TRBJ2-7; without DNA, the TCRdb call of TRBD2 cannot be checked. CDR3 length: 13 amino acids. Germline lookup yields CDR1 SQVTM and CDR2 ANQGSEA. CDR3 sequence: CSVVPSGTAEQYF.

The CDR3 here is CSAPSSGRASRHEQYF. This chain joins TRBV20-1 and TRBJ2-7; the TRBD2 assignment by TCRdb is unverifiable without DNA. This CDR3 has 16 amino acids. CDR1 DFQATT and CDR2 SNEGSKA come from the germline V gene (reference sequence).

The chain is built from TRBV15 and TRBJ2-3; the TRBD2 assignment by TCRdb is unverifiable without DNA. The CDR3 extends over 14 amino acids. In germline, CDR1 is LNHNV, CDR2 YYDKDF (reference sequence). CDR3 sequence: CATSGLRGLDTQYF.

The chain uses TRBV29-1 and TRBJ1-3. This CDR3 has 13 amino acids. CDR1 and CDR2 (germline): SQVTM, ANQGSEA. The CDR3 spells CSVEAARGNTIYF. The full variable domain, completed using reference TRBV29-1 and TRBJ1-3, is SAVISQKPSRDICQRGTSLTIQCQVDSQVTMMFWYRQQPGQSLTLIATANQGSEATYESGFVIDKFPISRPNLTFSTLTVSNMSPEDSSIYLCSVEAARGNTIYFGEGSWLTVV.

The V call is TRBV20-1, the J call TRBJ2-2. Germline V gene data show CDR1 as DFQATT and CDR2 as SNEGSKA (reference sequence). The CDR3 runs to 14 residues. CDR3 loop: CSAVVSLNTGELFF.

The chain is built from TRBV6-5 and TRBJ1-1; the TCRdb call, TRBD1, lacks DNA for checking. The CDR3 totals 17 residues. Germline CDR1 reads MNHEY; CDR2 reads SVGAGI. CDR3: CASSFWTGGLFGAEAFF.